The clone carrying this T cell receptor beta chain has ten or more counts. Its antigen is unidentified. This sample is drawn from a study of Graves' ophthalmopathy and Graves' hyperthyroidism. Whole-study findings and limits: Cross-validated, the 13-signature model showed 87.88%/81.08% sensitivity/specificity, and 80%/75% in the test set.

For repertoire sequencing, the TCR beta CDR3 regions were amplified from RNA transcripts. First-round RT-PCR with HTBI primers preceded a second-round multiplex PCR. MiXCR was run by TCRdb on the multiplex PCR reads, yielding one entry per CDR3 protein. The sample includes over a million distinct CDR3 sequences, about 38% of them seen just once. V trimming: 5 bases; J trimming: 5 bases; junction bases outside the gene matches: 4. The CDR3 runs to 15 residues. In germline, CDR1 is SGHRS, CDR2 YFSETQ. The origin of this receptor is an adult man with Graves' hyperthyroidism. Material for sequencing was peripheral blood or thyroid tissue (not recorded which). The V gene is TRBV5-1, the J gene TRBJ2-2; 12 nucleotides line up with TRBD2. The CDR3 loop is CASSIGLAGTGELFF. In DNA form, the CDR3 reads TGCGCCAGCAGTATCGGACTAGCGGGGACCGGGGAGCTGTTTTTT.